The 4 T cell receptor beta chains below come from one sample, sequenced in a study of memory CD4+ T cells and cytomegalovirus serostatus. Single viable CD3+CD4+CD8-CD45RO+ cells were sorted as the memory CD4+ T cells. Profiling relied on immunoSEQ multiplex PCR, and the TCRdb table lists in-frame clones only, not all of them. This sample has around 54,000 clones, with 70% to 80% found just once. The material sequenced was memory CD4+ T cells from blood. These receptors were taken from an adult in good health and CMV-seropositive.

This chain uses TRBV7-9 with TRBJ2-3, with a possible D match to TRBD2 (5 bases). Germline V gene data show CDR1 as SEHNR and CDR2 as FQNEAQ (reference sequence). Trimming took 9 bases from V and 3 from J, leaving 13 bases between them. The CDR3 runs 13 residues. The CDR3 loop reads CASLDSNTDTQYF. CDR3 bases: TGTGCCAGTTTGGACTCGAATACAGATACGCAGTATTTT.

V usage is TRBV7-8 and J usage is TRBJ2-2, with D unresolved. With 5 bases removed from V and 1 base from J, the gap between germline ends came to 8 bases. This CDR3 contains 14 residues. CDR1 SGHVS and CDR2 FQNEAQ come from the germline V gene. CDR3 residues: CASSATRNTGELFF. The DNA for the CDR3 is TGTGCCAGCAGCGCCACAAGGAACACCGGGGAGCTGTTTTTT.

The chain combines TRBV30 with TRBJ2-5, with D maybe TRBD1 (6 bases). This CDR3 contains 13 residues. In germline, CDR1 is GTSNPN, CDR2 SVGIG (reference sequence). The germline V and J ends were trimmed by 2 bases and 3 bases, with 10 bases remaining between them. CDR3 amino acids: CAWSLTGEETQYF. CDR3 DNA: TGTGCCTGGAGTCTGACAGGCGAAGAGACCCAGTACTTC.

The chain carries TRBV7-9 and TRBJ2-7; D possibly corresponds to TRBD2 (5 bases). Germline CDR1 and CDR2: SEHNR and FQNEAQ (reference sequence). There are 14 residues in the CDR3. Deletions cut 1 base from V and 1 base from J, with 8 bases between. The CDR3 nucleotides read TGTGCCAGCAGCTTAGGGAGCGGTTCCTACGAGCAGTACTTC. Its translation: CASSLGSGSYEQYF.